This is a list of T cell receptor beta chains from one sample in a study of shared clonotypes between healthy human individuals. Measured with immunoSEQ multiplex PCR; TCRdb has only the in-frame clones, and not every one. The sample holds 2.3 million or so clones, approximately 93% seen once. Sequences were obtained from naive CD4+ T cells from PBMCs. These receptors all come from a man aged 18 to 29 in good health. Some clones in this sample may be carry-over from other donors' samples. Both conserved end residues are trimmed from each CDR3.

v_gene,len,CDR3aa
TRBV5-1,12,ASSLLQDQETQY
TRBV10-3,14,AISDSLAGGPETQY
TRBV7-9,11,ASSPDLGMKLF
TRBV2,10,ASSEITHEQY
TRBV27,12,ASSLSQPKNIQY
TRBV20-1,9,SATGIYEQY
TRBV4-1,13,ASSLTNAVNQPQH
TRBV29-1,11,SVDFQGAETQY
TRBV5-5,15,ASSETGQGLPGYGYT
TRBV11-2,14,ASSLGRGGGPYEQY
TRBV19,14,ASTPRGPRENTEAF
TRBV19,12,ASSPGLAGTEQF
TRBV9,12,ASSARGEFEKLF
TRBV6-5,13,ASSYSGSGPYEQY
TRBV6-5,12,ASTPGQLNTEAF
TRBV30,16,AWGRSPGLAGPTGELF
TRBV28,15,ASSLARLGTGDTEAF
TRBV28,13,ASSFVGTGTGELF
TRBV28,13,ASSSPGLAGKEQY
TRBV5-4,11,ASRGQPNYGYT
TRBV6-6,14,ASSYSTQGRTRGYT
TRBV7-2,13,ASSLVRGGSKGYT
TRBV28,12,ASSTTTGNQPQH
TRBV6-4,12,ASSREGEADTQY
TRBV7-3,13,ASSLGTSGTYEQF
TRBV5-5,12,ASSRTGLGEKLF